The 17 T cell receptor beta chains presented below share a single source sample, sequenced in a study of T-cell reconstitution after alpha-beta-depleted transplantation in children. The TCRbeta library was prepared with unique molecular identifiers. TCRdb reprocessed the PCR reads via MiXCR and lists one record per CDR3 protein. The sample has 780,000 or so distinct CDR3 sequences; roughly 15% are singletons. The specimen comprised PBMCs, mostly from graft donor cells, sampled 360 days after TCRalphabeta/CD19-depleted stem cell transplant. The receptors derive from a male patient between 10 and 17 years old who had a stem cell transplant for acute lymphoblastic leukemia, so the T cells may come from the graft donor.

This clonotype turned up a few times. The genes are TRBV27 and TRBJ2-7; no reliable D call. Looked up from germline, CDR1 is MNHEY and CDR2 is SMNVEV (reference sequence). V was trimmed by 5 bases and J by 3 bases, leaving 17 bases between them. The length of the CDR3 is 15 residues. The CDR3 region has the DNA TGTGCCAGCAGTCTCCATTACCGTCAAGACTACGAGCAGTACTTC. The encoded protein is CASSLHYRQDYEQYF.

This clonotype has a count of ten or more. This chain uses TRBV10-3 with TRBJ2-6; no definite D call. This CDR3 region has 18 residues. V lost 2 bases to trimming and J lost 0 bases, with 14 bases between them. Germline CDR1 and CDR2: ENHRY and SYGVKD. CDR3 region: CAISEAGYGPSGANVLTF. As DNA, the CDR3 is TGTGCCATCAGTGAGGCAGGCTACGGTCCCTCTGGGGCCAACGTCCTGACTTTC.

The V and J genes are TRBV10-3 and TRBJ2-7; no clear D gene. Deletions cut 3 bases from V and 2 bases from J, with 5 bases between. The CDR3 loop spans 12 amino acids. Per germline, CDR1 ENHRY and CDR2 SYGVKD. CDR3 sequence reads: CAISDGAYEQYF. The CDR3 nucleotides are TGTGCCATCAGTGATGGGGCCTACGAGCAGTACTTC.

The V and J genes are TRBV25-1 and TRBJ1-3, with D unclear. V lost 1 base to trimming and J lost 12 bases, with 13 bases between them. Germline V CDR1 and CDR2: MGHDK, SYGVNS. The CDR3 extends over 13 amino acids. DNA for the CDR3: TGTGCCAGCAGTGAATCACCAGTGCGACTCATATATTTT. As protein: CASSESPVRLIYF.

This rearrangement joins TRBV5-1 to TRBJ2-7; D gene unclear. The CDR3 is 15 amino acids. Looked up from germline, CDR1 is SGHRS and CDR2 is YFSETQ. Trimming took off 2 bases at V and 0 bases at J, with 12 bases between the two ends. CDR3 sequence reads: CASSFPTESSYEQYF. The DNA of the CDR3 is TGCGCCAGCAGCTTTCCGACGGAGAGCTCCTACGAGCAGTACTTC.

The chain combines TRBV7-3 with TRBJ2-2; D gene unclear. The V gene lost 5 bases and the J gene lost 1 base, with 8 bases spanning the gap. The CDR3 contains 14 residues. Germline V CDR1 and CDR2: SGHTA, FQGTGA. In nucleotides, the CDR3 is TGTGCCAGCAGCAAAGGGTGGAACACCGGGGAGCTGTTTTTT. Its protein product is CASSKGWNTGELFF. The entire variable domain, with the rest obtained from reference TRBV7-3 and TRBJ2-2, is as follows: GAGVSQTPSNKVTEKGKYVELRCDPISGHTALYWYRQSLGQGPEFLIYFQGTGAADDSGLPNDRFFAVRPEGSVSTLKIQRTERGDSAVYLCASSKGWNTGELFFGEGSRLTVL.

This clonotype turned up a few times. CDR3 residues: CASKGIPGNQPQHF. The DNA of the CDR3 is TGCGCCAGCAAGGGGATTCCTGGCAATCAGCCCCAGCATTTT. The V and J genes are TRBV10-2 and TRBJ1-5, with D tentatively TRBD1 (5 bases). This CDR3 region has 14 residues. V was shortened by 7 bases and J by 2 bases, with 12 bases between the two germline ends. Germline V gene lookup returns CDR1 WSHSY and CDR2 SAAADI.

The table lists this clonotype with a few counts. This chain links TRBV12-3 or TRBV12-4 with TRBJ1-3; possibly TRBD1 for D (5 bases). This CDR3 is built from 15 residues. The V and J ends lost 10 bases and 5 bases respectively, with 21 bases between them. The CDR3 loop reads CATNPGTAIRNTIYF. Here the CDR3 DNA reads TGTGCCACCAACCCCGGGACTGCCATAAGAAACACCATATATTTT.

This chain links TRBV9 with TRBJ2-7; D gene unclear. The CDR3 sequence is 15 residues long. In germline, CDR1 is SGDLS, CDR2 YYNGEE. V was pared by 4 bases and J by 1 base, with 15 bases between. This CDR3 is CASSYQDLGSYEQYF. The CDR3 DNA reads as TGTGCCAGCAGCTACCAAGATCTGGGGTCCTACGAGCAGTACTTC.

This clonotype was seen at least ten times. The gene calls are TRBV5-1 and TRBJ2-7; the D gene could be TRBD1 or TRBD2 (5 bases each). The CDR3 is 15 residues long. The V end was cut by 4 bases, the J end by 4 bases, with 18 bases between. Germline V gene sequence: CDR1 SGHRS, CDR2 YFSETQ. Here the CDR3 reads CASSGTGTVHYEQYF. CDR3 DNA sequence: TGCGCCAGCAGCGGTACCGGGACGGTACATTACGAGCAGTACTTC. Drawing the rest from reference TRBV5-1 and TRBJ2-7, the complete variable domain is KAGVTQTPRYLIKTRGQQVTLSCSPISGHRSVSWYQQTPGQGLQFLFEYFSETQRNKGNFPGRFSGRQFSNSRSEMNVSTLELGDSALYLCASSGTGTVHYEQYFGPGTRLTVT.

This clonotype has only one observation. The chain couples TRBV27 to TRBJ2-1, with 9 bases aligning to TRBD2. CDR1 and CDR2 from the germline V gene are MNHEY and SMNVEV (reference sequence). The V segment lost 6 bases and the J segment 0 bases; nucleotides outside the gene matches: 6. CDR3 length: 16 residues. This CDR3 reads CASRFRSGSSYNEQFF. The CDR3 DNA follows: TGTGCCAGCAGGTTCCGTAGCGGGAGCTCCTACAATGAGCAGTTCTTC.

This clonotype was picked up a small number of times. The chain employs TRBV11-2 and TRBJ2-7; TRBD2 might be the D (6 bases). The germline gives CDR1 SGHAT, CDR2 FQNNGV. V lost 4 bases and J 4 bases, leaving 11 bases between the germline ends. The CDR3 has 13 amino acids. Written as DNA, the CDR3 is TGTGCCAGCAGCTCCGGGACTGATTACGAGCAGTACTTC. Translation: CASSSGTDYEQYF.

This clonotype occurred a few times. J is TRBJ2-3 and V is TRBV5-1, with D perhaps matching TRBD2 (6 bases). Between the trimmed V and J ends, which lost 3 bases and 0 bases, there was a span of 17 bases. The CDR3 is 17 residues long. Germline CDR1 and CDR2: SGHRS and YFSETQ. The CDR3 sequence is CASSSWGDTASTDTQYF. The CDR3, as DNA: TGCGCCAGCAGCTCTTGGGGGGATACGGCTAGCACAGATACGCAGTATTTT.

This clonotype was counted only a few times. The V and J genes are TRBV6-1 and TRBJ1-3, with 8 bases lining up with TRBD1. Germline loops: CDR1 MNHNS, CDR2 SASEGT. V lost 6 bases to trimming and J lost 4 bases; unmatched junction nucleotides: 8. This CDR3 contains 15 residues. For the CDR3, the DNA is TGTGCCAGCAGCCCGGACAGGGCGCAGGGAAACACCATATATTTT. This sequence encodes CASSPDRAQGNTIYF.

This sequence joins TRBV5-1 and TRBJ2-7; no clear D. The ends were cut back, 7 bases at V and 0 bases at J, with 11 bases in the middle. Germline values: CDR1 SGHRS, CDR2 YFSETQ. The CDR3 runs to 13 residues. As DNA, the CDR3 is TGCGCCAGCGCTTACTTAAGCTCCTACGAGCAGTACTTC. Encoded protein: CASAYLSSYEQYF.

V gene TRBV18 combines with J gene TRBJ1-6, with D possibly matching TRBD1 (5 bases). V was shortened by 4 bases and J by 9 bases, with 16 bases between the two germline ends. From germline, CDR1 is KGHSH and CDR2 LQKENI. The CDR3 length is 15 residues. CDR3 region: CASSRTGTGGSPLHF. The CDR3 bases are TGTGCCAGCTCACGAACGGGGACTGGAGGTTCACCCCTCCACTTT.

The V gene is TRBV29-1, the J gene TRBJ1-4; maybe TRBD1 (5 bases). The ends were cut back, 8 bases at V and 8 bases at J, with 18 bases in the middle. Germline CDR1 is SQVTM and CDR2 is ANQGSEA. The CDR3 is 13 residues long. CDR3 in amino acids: CSPAEGVGEKLFF. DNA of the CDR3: TGCAGCCCTGCCGAAGGGGTGGGCGAAAAACTGTTTTTT.